This is a list of T cell receptor beta chains from one sample in a study of T cells in Graves' hyperthyroidism and ophthalmopathy. TCRdb reprocessed the multiplex PCR reads with MiXCR, giving one entry per CDR3 protein. In the table there are more than 300,000 distinct CDR3 sequences, roughly 15% of which are singletons. The sequenced material came from blood. The source is a woman aged 25 to 45 with Graves' hyperthyroidism that later progressed to Graves' ophthalmopathy. Both conserved end residues are part of each CDR3. Fields, in order: J gene, D gene, clone size, V gene, CDR3 DNA, CDR3 protein. A D gene is named only where the DNA matches it firmly. Clone size is shown for a subset of rows, as once, few, many or a class of expanded clone.

>TRBJ2-7|NA|few|TRBV7-8
TGTGCCAGCAGCTCAGGGGGGGACTTCTCCTACGAGCAGTACTTC
CASSSGGDFSYEQYF
>TRBJ1-4|NA|many|TRBV12-3/TRBV12-4
TGTGCCAGCAGTTTGGGCCAGGGAGGTCTTTATGAAAAACTGTTTTTT
CASSLGQGGLYEKLFF
>TRBJ2-1|NA|few|TRBV20-1
TGCAGTGCTAGAGAGGCGACGGCTGAGCAGTTCTTC
CSAREATAEQFF
>TRBJ2-7|TRBD1|few|TRBV11-2
TGTGCCAGCAGCGCCCTGAAGGGACAGGCCAGCTCCTACGAGCAGTACTTC
CASSALKGQASSYEQYF
>TRBJ1-2|NA|NA|TRBV19
TGTGCCAGTAGGAGGGACCAGGGATACGGCTACACCTTC
CASRRDQGYGYTF
>TRBJ1-1|NA|many|TRBV19
TGTGCCAGTACCTCTGACAGGACGAATGAAGCTTTCTTT
CASTSDRTNEAFF
>TRBJ2-3|NA|few|TRBV4-1
TGCGCCAGCAGCCAGGGGACGGATGCATCGGATACGCAGTATTTT
CASSQGTDASDTQYF
>TRBJ2-3|NA|many|TRBV28
TGTGCCAGCAGCATACGACGGACAGACACAGATACGCAGTATTTT
CASSIRRTDTDTQYF
>TRBJ2-1|NA|NA|TRBV6-1
TGTGCCAGCAGTGACCCTAGGAGGGGGTTTAGCAATGAGCAGTTCTTC
CASSDPRRGFSNEQFF
>TRBJ2-6|NA|NA|TRBV27
TGTGCCAGCAGTTTCGGGGGTAACGTCGCCAACGTCCTGACTTTC
CASSFGGNVANVLTF
>TRBJ1-2|NA|many|TRBV27
TGTGCCAGCTCGACAGTTAACTATGGCTACACCTTC
CASSTVNYGYTF
>TRBJ1-2|NA|many|TRBV20-1
TGCAGTGCTAGAGCAGGGTCTGGCTACACCTTC
CSARAGSGYTF
>TRBJ2-3|NA|NA|TRBV4-1
TGCGCCAGCAGCCAAGGGGCCTTCACAGATACGCAGTATTTT
CASSQGAFTDTQYF
>TRBJ2-3|TRBD2|few|TRBV6-5
TGTGCCAGCAGTTACACTGGGACTAGCGGGAGCACAGATACGCAGTATTTT
CASSYTGTSGSTDTQYF